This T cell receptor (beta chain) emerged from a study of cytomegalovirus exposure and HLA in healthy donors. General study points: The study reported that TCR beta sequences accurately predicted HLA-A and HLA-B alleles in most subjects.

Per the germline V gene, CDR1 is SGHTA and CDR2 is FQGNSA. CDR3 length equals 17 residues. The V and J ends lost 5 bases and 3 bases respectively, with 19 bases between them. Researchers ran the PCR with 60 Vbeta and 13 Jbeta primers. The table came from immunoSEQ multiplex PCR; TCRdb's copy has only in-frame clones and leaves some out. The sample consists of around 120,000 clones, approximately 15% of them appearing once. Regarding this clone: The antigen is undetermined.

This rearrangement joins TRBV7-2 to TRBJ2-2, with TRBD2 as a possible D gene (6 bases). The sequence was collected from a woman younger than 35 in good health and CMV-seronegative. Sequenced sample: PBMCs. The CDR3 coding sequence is TGTGCCAGCAGCCCCCGTTTTTCGGCGGGACACACCGGGGAGCTGTTTTTT. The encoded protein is CASSPRFSAGHTGELFF.